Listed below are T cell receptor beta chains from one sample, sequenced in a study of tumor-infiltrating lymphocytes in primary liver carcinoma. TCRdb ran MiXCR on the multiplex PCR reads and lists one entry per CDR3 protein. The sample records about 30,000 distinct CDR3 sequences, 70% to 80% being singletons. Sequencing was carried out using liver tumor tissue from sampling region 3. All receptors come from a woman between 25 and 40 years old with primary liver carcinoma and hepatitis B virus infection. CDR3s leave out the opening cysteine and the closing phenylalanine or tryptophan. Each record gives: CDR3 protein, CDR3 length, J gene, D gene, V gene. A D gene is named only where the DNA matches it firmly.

ASSFTPLRSPYNEQF | 15 | TRBJ2-1 | . | TRBV11-2
ASSATSYGTDTQY | 13 | TRBJ2-3 | . | TRBV19
ANTQGGGGYT | 10 | TRBJ1-2 | . | TRBV11-2
ATSDAIVTVTQY | 12 | TRBJ2-3 | . | TRBV24-1
ASSSPGSNQETQY | 13 | TRBJ2-5 | . | TRBV6-6
DSSVLAGGSRSNTRELF | 17 | TRBJ2-2 | TRBD2 | TRBV4-3
ANSQVEAGGTSDTQY | 15 | TRBJ2-3 | TRBD2 | TRBV4-2
ASSFNVQPYERY | 12 | TRBJ2-7 | . | TRBV5-8
ANSLDGMSWRGYT | 13 | TRBJ1-2 | . | TRBV11-2
ASSQSISLGDPEDTQY | 16 | TRBJ2-3 | . | TRBV4-3
ASSYKDNSYYEQY | 13 | TRBJ2-7 | . | TRBV6-5
AISSTSGLAINEQF | 14 | TRBJ2-1 | . | TRBV11-3
ASNFSASLGGYS | 12 | TRBJ1-2 | . | TRBV11-1
SVEDWRNEQS | 10 | TRBJ2-1 | . | TRBV29-1
ASSLVVCTNTGELF | 14 | TRBJ2-2 | . | TRBV11-1
ASRTGGSGSTIY | 12 | TRBJ1-3 | . | TRBV28
ASSSNPAEAF | 10 | TRBJ1-1 | . | TRBV11-2
SLPGLGTSYDEQF | 13 | TRBJ2-1 | . | TRBV29-1
ASGLSQGTQPQH | 12 | TRBJ1-5 | . | TRBV7-8
ASKGQGIGYT | 10 | TRBJ1-2 | TRBD1 | TRBV6-5
ASSHRDRGKNEQF | 13 | TRBJ2-1 | TRBD1 | TRBV28
ASGERNSGELF | 11 | TRBJ2-2 | . | TRBV10-1
ASNSGRGRTMNSYEQY | 16 | TRBJ2-7 | . | TRBV7-8
ASTLVGAVYNEQF | 13 | TRBJ2-1 | . | TRBV11-1
ASTDGVEGQPQH | 12 | TRBJ1-5 | . | TRBV6-1
ASILDLGSGANVLT | 14 | TRBJ2-6 | . | TRBV7-8
PNSPGAGFYEQY | 12 | TRBJ2-7 | . | TRBV12-3/TRBV12-4
ASGADRVHEQY | 11 | TRBJ2-7 | TRBD1 | TRBV28
ACSNPAASGSRGDTQY | 16 | TRBJ2-3 | TRBD2 | TRBV5-4
SVEGEQLGSLSWDEEF | 16 | TRBJ2-1 | . | TRBV29-1
ASSLDGWGRDIQY | 13 | TRBJ2-4 | . | TRBV11-2